This TCR beta chain is drawn from a study of Ad26.COV2.S vaccination and SARS-CoV-2 variants. Study-wide background: Donor joined the COV1001 Ad26.COV2.S trial arm. The vaccine Ad26.COV2.S was put into the muscle once, or twice with 56 days between. Overall study findings and caveats: Placebo recipients and vaccine recipients were similar in non-spike TCR breadth.

Sample treatment: some 20 received Ad26.COV2.S at low or high dose, single or two shots; about 5 received placebo; per-sample allocation not given. The study sampled participants on day 63 after the first vaccine or placebo injection. About this clone: What it binds is not known.

Using immunoSEQ multiplex PCR, the repertoire was profiled, and TCRdb retains in-frame clones only, with some absent. The repertoire holds 250,000 to 300,000 clones, with roughly 86% as singletons. Germline values: CDR1 SGHNT, CDR2 YYREEE (reference sequence). CDR3 length: 14 residues. Trimming removed 3 bases at V and 6 bases at J, with 14 bases between. This material consisted of peripheral blood, taken in a trial of Ad26.COV2.S vaccine versus placebo. The rearrangement links TRBV5-4 to TRBJ2-3; no definite D call. This clonotype was sampled from a person aged 18-65 years who received the Ad26.COV2.S COVID-19 vaccine or a placebo. The CDR3 DNA is TGTGCCAGCAGCTCCCTAGGGTGGGCCGATACGCAGTATTTT. Translated: CASSSLGWADTQYF.